The rows below give T cell receptor beta chains drawn from one sample of a study of regulatory T cells in long-lasting Graves disease. TCRdb processed the multiplex PCR reads anew with MiXCR; each CDR3 protein has one entry. The sample carries approximately 400,000 distinct CDR3 sequences, about a quarter recorded once. The specimen comprised peripheral blood mononuclear cells (PBMCs), sampled when the disease was refractory, from a patient treated with antithyroid drugs. The receptors derive from a female donor with Graves disease. CDR3s leave out the opening cysteine and the closing phenylalanine or tryptophan. D genes are given only for firm matches.

V gene,D gene,J gene,CDR3 protein
TRBV9,NA,TRBJ2-3,ASSVVGDTQY
TRBV29-1,NA,TRBJ1-1,SIPGTSNTEAF
TRBV5-1,NA,TRBJ2-2,ASSRSHDEFGPGELF
TRBV6-4,NA,TRBJ2-2,ASSDGLWTGEPF
TRBV14,NA,TRBJ1-6,ASSQEAGVNSPLH
TRBV28,NA,TRBJ1-2,ASSALGEIYGYT
TRBV20-1,TRBD1,TRBJ2-5,SATGTGQETQY
TRBV9,NA,TRBJ1-1,ASSARTGSNTEAF
TRBV12-3/TRBV12-4,NA,TRBJ2-7,ASSLMASSSYEQY
TRBV2,NA,TRBJ1-3,ASSIDKGAGNTIY
TRBV5-1,NA,TRBJ2-7,ASSLNTGAYEQY
TRBV28,TRBD1,TRBJ2-7,ASPPMSMTGQHNEQY
TRBV5-1,TRBD1,TRBJ1-2,ASSPDRGRRQLGYT
TRBV11-2,TRBD1,TRBJ1-1,ASSATGARGTEAF
TRBV20-1,TRBD2,TRBJ2-5,GFLAGEKETQY
TRBV3-1,TRBD2,TRBJ2-2,ASSQLPPRAGVSGELF
TRBV2,NA,TRBJ2-5,ASSDPSDSKIQETQY
TRBV20-1,TRBD2,TRBJ2-7,SAMETSASYEQY
TRBV28,NA,TRBJ2-4,ASTVTGSAKNIQY
TRBV28,NA,TRBJ2-1,ASSSQKERHNEQF
TRBV29-1,TRBD1,TRBJ1-2,SVRGQGDGYT
TRBV6-5,NA,TRBJ2-3,ASSSLSAVSSTDTQY
TRBV20-1,NA,TRBJ1-2,SARPGRSYGYT
TRBV28,NA,TRBJ2-7,ASSLWGVQQY
TRBV29-1,TRBD2,TRBJ2-3,SVDFLAGGDTQY
TRBV25-1,NA,TRBJ1-3,ASCVGRTSGNTIY
TRBV20-1,NA,TRBJ1-6,SARVNWAFSSPLH
TRBV19,NA,TRBJ1-2,ASSIRPVDGYT
TRBV2,TRBD1,TRBJ1-2,ASPGQGENYGYT
TRBV6-5,TRBD2,TRBJ2-7,ASSFHGLAGIHEQY
TRBV6-1,NA,TRBJ1-5,ASRGGQANNQPQH
TRBV5-8,NA,TRBJ2-2,ASSSRGRAHANTGELF
TRBV25-1,TRBD1,TRBJ1-2,ASRLQGRVYGYT
TRBV27,NA,TRBJ2-5,ASRYLGGTQY
TRBV29-1,NA,TRBJ2-7,SVGHSLYEQY
TRBV10-3,TRBD1,TRBJ2-2,AIAGQGRTGELF
TRBV5-1,NA,TRBJ2-7,ASSLEDEGYEQY
TRBV28,TRBD2,TRBJ2-5,ASSSDEAGGVETQY
TRBV6-1,NA,TRBJ1-1,ASTWGRNTEAF